This T cell receptor (beta chain) was recorded in a study of PD-L1 blockade in urothelial cancer. V lost 5 bases and J lost 2, with 7 bases in between. The CDR3 runs to 12 residues. CDR1 is SGHTA, CDR2 FQGNSA, per germline. The protocol was immunoSEQ multiplex PCR, while the TCRdb copy is restricted to in-frame clones and leaves out a portion. The sample holds 80,000 to 100,000 clones, around 76% seen once. This clone has a handful of counts. The starting material was PBMCs, obtained around atezolizumab (anti-PD-L1) treatment. This chain connects TRBV7-2 to TRBJ2-7; no firm D call. The sequence was obtained from a man aged 65 to 79 with urothelial cancer. This CDR3 reads CASSPVAYEQYF. As DNA, the CDR3 is TGTGCCAGCAGCCCTGTCGCCTACGAGCAGTACTTC.